This T cell receptor beta chain was documented in a study of shared clonotypes between healthy human individuals. Findings and limits, study-wide: Rarefaction showed that sequencing of sorted subsets was incomplete (despite large depth). Across subsets, estimated richness was generally greater for naive than for memory populations.

Memory CD4+ cells were the fraction left after CD45RA+ naive selection. As to this clone: The antigen is not known.

Measured with immunoSEQ multiplex PCR; TCRdb has only the in-frame clones, and not every one. The sample yields some 2,400,000 clones, about 94% seen once. This CDR3 contains 15 residues. Per germline, CDR1 MDHEN and CDR2 SYDVKM. V shed 2 bases, J shed 8 bases, and the junction held 7 bases outside the gene matches. The chain combines TRBV28 with TRBJ1-4; 8 nucleotides line up with TRBD1. The receptor comes from a man aged 18-30 years in good health. The sequenced sample was naive CD4+ T cells sorted from blood. Subset in this sample: CD45RA+ positively selected. The CDR3 here is CASSLGGTGGEKLFF. In DNA form, the CDR3 reads TGTGCCAGCAGTTTAGGAGGGACAGGAGGCGAAAAACTGTTTTTT.